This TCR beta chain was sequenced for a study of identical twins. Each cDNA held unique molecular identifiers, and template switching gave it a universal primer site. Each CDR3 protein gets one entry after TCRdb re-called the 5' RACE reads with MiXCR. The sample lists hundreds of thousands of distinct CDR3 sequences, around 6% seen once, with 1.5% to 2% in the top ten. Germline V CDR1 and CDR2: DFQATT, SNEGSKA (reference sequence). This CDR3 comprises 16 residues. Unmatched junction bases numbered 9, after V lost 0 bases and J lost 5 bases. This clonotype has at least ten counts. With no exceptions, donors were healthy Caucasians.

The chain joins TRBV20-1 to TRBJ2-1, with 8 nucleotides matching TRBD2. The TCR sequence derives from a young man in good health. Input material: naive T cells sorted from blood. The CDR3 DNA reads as TGCAGTGCTAGAGAGGTAGCGGGACGCCGTAACAATGAGCAGTTCTTC. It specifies CSAREVAGRRNNEQFF.